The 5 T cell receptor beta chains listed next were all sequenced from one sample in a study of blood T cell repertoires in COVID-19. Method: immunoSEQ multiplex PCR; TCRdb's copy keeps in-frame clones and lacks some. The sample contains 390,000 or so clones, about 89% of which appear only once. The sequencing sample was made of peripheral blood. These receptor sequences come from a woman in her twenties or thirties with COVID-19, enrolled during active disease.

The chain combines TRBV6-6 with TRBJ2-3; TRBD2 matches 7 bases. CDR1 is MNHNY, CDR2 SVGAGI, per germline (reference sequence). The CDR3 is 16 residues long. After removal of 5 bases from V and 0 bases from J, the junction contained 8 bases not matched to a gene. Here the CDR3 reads CASSGSTSASTDTQYF. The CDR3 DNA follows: TGTGCCAGCAGTGGATCCACTAGCGCAAGCACAGATACGCAGTATTTT.

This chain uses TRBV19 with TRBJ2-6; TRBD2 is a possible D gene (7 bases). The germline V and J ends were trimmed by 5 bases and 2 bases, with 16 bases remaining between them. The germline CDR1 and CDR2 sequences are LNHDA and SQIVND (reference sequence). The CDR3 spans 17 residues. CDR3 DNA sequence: TGTGCCAGTAGTCTAGGTCAGGGGAGGGCTGGGGCCAACGTCCTGACTTTC. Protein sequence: CASSLGQGRAGANVLTF.

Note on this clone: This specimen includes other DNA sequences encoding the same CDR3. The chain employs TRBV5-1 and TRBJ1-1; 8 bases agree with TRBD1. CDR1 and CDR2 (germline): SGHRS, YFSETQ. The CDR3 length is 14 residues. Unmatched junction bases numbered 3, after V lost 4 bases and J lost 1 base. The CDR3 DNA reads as TGCGCCAGCAGCCGGGGACAGGCGAACACTGAAGCTTTCTTT. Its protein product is CASSRGQANTEAFF.

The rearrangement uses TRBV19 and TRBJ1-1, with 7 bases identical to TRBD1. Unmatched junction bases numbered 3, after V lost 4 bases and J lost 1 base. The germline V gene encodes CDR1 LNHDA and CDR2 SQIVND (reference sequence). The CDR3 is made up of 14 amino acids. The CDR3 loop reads CASSNDRENTEAFF. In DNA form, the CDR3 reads TGTGCCAGTAGTAACGACAGGGAGAACACTGAAGCTTTCTTT.

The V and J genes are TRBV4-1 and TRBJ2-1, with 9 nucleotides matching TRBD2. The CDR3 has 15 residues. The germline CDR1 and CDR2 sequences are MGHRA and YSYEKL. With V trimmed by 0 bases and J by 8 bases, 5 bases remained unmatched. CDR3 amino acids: CASSQDGTSLYEQFF. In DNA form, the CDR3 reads TGCGCCAGCAGCCAAGACGGGACTAGCCTATATGAGCAGTTCTTC.